The present entry profiles one T cell receptor beta chain with its context. In its sample, this clonotype was seen a few times. The antigen it recognizes is unknown. The sample holds no much larger clone one base away, and base qualities are not on file. These data are taken from a study of post-analysis software for immune sequencing data (dated by TCRdb to the mid-2010s). Regarding the complete study: Recorded disease courses included relapsing-remitting, secondary progressive and progressive-relapsing multiple sclerosis, with some patients lacking subtype annotation. A subset of samples was prepared in parallel using single-end sample barcoding, then pooled and co-amplified after Illumina adapter ligation. Patient repertoires were compared against over ten previously published healthy control repertoires from donors aged roughly 6 to 28 years. General findings and caveats noted by the study authors: Direct clustering with F measure revealed strong co-clustering of samples prepared in the same batch, which led to a batch-effect correction. The control group was slightly older than the multiple sclerosis patient group. Several TRBV segments, including TRBV5-6, TRBV5-1 and TRBV20-1, were significantly more frequent in patients than controls. Significantly lower normalized Chao1 diversity was found in multiple sclerosis patients than in controls, suggesting substantial peripheral T-cell clonal expansion.

To demonstrate the VDJtools post-analysis software, TCR beta repertoires were profiled from the peripheral blood of roughly 12 young patients with multiple sclerosis. The patients with multiple sclerosis were children and adolescents between about 6 and 15 years of age. To prepare the library, PCR was applied. Reads for this sample came from an Illumina HiSeq 2500. To reduce PCR and sequencing biases, unique molecular identifiers were built into the TCR beta cDNA libraries. Every 1 to 10 million input T cells yielded about 500,000 cDNA molecules, meaning each molecule approximated one T cell. The same protocol used for the earlier healthy control dataset was applied to prepare and sequence the patient libraries. Samples belonging to the same batch were prepared together, multiplexed and sequenced on a shared HiSeq lane. The paper's processing steps were these. Raw barcoded reads were processed with MIGEC, and single-read molecular identifier groups were discarded before consensus assembly and CDR3 extraction. VDJtools was used for post-analysis of the clonotype tables, with diversity normalized by down-sampling every dataset to the smallest sample size. Repertoire overlap clustering matched CDR3 amino acid but not nucleotide sequences to correct batch-related cross-sample contamination. Using fastp trimming at Q25 and MiXCR clonotype assembly, TCRdb reanalyzed the public sequencing data and kept in-frame beta chains. Identical CDR3 protein sequences are pooled into one entry, listed with their most common genes and DNA. These V and J calls are TCRdb output, not the study's own analysis. For this sample there are about 540,000 distinct CDR3 sequences; roughly 34% appear just once. The ten largest clones take up approximately 6% of the sample.

Reading the germline V gene gives CDR1 MGHDK and CDR2 SYGVNS. The CDR3 numbers 10 residues from cysteine through phenylalanine. Here the CDR3 DNA is all that survives: 30 bases in frame from base 1. The junction carries 6 bases between V and J, which are trimmed by 8 bases and 4 bases respectively. The sequence was obtained from a girl younger than 18 with multiple sclerosis. The rearrangement joined TRBV25-1 to TRBJ2-7; a tentative D call is TRBD1 (5 bases match). Source material: blood. The DNA sequence is as follows: TGTGCCAGCGGACAATACGAGCAGTACTTC. This sequence encodes CASGQYEQYF.